This T cell receptor (beta chain) was sequenced for a study of low-dose radiotherapy and immunotherapy resistance in tumors. Overall study context: Those assigned to Cohort 2 were treated with 1 Gy per fraction every two weeks (13 Gy in total over 26 weeks). Oral administration of aspirin 300 mg daily occurred for four cycles, commencing at cycle 1 day 1.

The CDR3 totals 13 residues. Trimming took 5 bases from V and 1 from J, leaving 8 bases between them. Germline CDR1 is MNHNS and CDR2 is SASEGT. cDNA synthesis used a TRAV/TRBV-specific primer set for both chains. Using a constant-region primer together with a V-primer adapter, TCRs were subjected to around 20 PCR cycles of amplification. Through in vitro transcription, the mRNA that had been isolated was amplified. MiXCR was run by TCRdb on the reads, yielding one entry per CDR3 protein. The data contain 13,000 or so distinct CDR3 sequences, about 75% of them singletons. The table lists this clonotype with a few counts.

The genes are TRBV6-1 and TRBJ2-5; D remains unclear. The clonotype comes from a human donor with advanced metastatic prostate, ovarian, gallbladder or colorectal cancer (not recorded which). This table probably holds off-target reads from a library built for another chain. CDR3 region: CASSYQFQETQYF. DNA of the CDR3: TGTGCCAGCAGTTACCAGTTCCAAGAGACCCAGTACTTC.